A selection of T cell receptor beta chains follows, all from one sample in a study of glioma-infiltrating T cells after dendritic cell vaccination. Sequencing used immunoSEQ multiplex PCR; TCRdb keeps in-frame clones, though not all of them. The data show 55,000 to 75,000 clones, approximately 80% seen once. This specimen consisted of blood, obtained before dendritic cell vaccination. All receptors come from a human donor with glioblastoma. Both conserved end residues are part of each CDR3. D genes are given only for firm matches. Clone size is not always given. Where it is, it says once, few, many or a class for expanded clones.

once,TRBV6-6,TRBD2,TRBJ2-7,CASNEPGGGYEQYF,TGTGCCAGCAACGAACCCGGGGGGGGCTACGAGCAGTACTTC
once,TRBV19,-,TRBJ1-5,CASSIVAGNQPQHF,TGTGCCAGTAGTATAGTGGCGGGGAATCAGCCCCAGCATTTT
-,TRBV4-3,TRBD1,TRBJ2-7,CASSQDWAGTGTYEQYF,TGCGCCAGCAGCCAAGATTGGGCCGGGACAGGGACCTACGAGCAGTACTTC
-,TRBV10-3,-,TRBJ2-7,CAISDPTGSYEQYF,TGTGCCATCAGTGACCCTACCGGCTCCTACGAGCAGTACTTC
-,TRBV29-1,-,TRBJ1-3,CSAKGLPGNTIYF,TGCAGCGCAAAGGGGCTACCTGGAAACACCATATATTTT
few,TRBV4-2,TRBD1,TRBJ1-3,CASSHTTGGSDTIYF,TGTGCCAGCAGCCACACGACAGGGGGGAGTGACACCATATATTTT
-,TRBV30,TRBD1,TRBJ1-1,CAWSVPGTENTEAFF,TGTGCCTGGAGTGTCCCTGGGACAGAAAACACTGAAGCTTTCTTT
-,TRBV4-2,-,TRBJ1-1,CASSQEVATENTEAFF,TGTGCCAGCAGCCAAGAGGTCGCGACAGAGAACACTGAAGCTTTCTTT
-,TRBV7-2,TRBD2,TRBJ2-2,CASSLGILAGDTGELFF,TGTGCCAGCAGCTTAGGGATTCTAGCGGGGGACACCGGGGAGCTGTTTTTT
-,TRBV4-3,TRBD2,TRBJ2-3,CASSQSFGGGASDTQYF,TGCGCCAGCAGCCAGTCCTTCGGCGGGGGGGCTTCAGATACGCAGTATTTT
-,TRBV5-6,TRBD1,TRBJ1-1,CASSLGTANFEAFF,TGTGCCAGCAGCCTGGGGACAGCCAATTTTGAAGCTTTCTTT
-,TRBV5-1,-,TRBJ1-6,CASSVDTYSPLHF,TGCGCCAGCAGCGTCGACACCTATTCACCCCTCCACTTT
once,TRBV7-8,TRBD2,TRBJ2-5,CASSLVLGTSAETQYF,TGTGCCAGCAGCTTAGTTCTGGGGACTAGCGCAGAGACCCAGTACTTC
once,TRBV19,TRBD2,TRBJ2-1,CASSINLAGTYNEQFF,TGTGCCAGTAGTATAAACCTAGCGGGAACCTACAATGAGCAGTTCTTC
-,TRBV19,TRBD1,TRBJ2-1,CASSTRTGKSYNEQFF,TGTGCCAGTAGTACCCGGACAGGGAAGTCCTACAATGAGCAGTTCTTC
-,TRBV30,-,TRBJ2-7,CAWSLEPGLGFYEQYF,TGTGCCTGGAGCCTCGAACCGGGACTGGGCTTCTACGAGCAGTACTTC
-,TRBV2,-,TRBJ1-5,CASRRLGNQPQHF,TGTGCCAGCAGGAGACTGGGCAATCAGCCCCAGCATTTT
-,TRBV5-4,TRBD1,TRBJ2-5,CASSLAPTGTAETQYF,TGTGCCAGCAGCTTGGCCCCGACAGGGACGGCGGAGACCCAGTACTTC
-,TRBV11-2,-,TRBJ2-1,CASSFGVFNEQFF,TGTGCCAGCAGCTTCGGTGTTTTCAATGAGCAGTTCTTC
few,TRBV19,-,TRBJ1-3,CASSEGLHSGNTIYF,TGTGCCAGTAGCGAGGGACTTCACTCTGGAAACACCATATATTTT
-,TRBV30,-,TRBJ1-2,CAWSVQRETTLHRTF,TGTGCCTGGAGTGTACAGCGGGAAACTACCCTTCATCGGACCTTC
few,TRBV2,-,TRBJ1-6,CASSTGIGDGLNSPLHF,TGTGCCAGCAGTACCGGTATTGGAGACGGACTTAATTCACCCCTCCACTTT
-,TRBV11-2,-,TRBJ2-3,CASSLVRLTGDTQYF,TGTGCCAGCAGCTTAGTTCGATTGACGGGGGATACGCAGTATTTT
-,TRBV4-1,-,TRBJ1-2,CASSRRDGGYGYTF,TGCGCCAGCAGCCGGCGGGACGGAGGTTATGGCTACACCTTC
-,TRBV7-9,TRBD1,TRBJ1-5,CASSSSGGQGPQHF,TGTGCCAGCAGCTCCTCAGGGGGTCAGGGGCCCCAGCATTTT
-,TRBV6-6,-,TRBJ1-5,CASSYVRGRQPQHF,TGTGCCAGCAGTTACGTTAGGGGCAGGCAGCCCCAGCATTTT
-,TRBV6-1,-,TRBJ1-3,CASIGRVRSGNTIYF,TGTGCCAGCATAGGGAGGGTTCGGTCTGGAAACACCATATATTTT
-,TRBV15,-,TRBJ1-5,CATSRGGPDSNQPQHF,TGTGCCACCAGCAGAGGGGGGCCCGATAGCAATCAGCCCCAGCATTTT
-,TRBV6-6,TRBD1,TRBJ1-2,CASSLGGADLYGYTF,TGTGCCAGCAGCCTAGGGGGCGCGGACCTCTATGGCTACACCTTC
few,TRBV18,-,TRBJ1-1,CASSPWTVGTEAFF,TGTGCCAGCTCACCGTGGACAGTGGGGACTGAAGCTTTCTTT
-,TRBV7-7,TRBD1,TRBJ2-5,CASSLWDRAQETQYF,TGTGCCAGCAGCTTATGGGACAGAGCTCAAGAGACCCAGTACTTC
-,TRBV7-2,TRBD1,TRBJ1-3,CASTPPGQVLSNTIYF,TGTGCCAGCACCCCCCCCGGACAGGTGCTTTCGAACACCATATATTTT
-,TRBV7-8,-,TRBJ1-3,CASSPRQVKSGNTIYF,TGTGCCAGCAGCCCGCGACAGGTGAAGTCCGGAAACACCATATATTTT
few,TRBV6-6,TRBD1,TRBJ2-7,CASSQDRGFYEQYF,TGTGCCAGCAGTCAGGACAGGGGATTCTACGAGCAGTACTTC
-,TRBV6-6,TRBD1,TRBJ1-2,CASSYSPTGIYTF,TGTGCCAGCAGTTACTCGCCGACAGGGATCTACACCTTC
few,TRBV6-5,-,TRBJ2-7,CASSFAGVGVSYEQYF,TGTGCCAGCAGTTTCGCCGGGGTAGGAGTATCCTACGAGCAGTACTTC
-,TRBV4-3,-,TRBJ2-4,CASSQAGELNIQYF,TGCGCCAGCAGCCAGGCCGGGGAGCTAAACATTCAGTACTTC
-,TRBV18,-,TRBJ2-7,CASSPTNNYEQYF,TGTGCCAGCTCACCCACTAACAACTACGAGCAGTACTTC
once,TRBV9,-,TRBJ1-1,CASSPTGVHQNTEAFF,TGTGCCAGCAGCCCGACGGGGGTCCATCAGAACACTGAAGCTTTCTTT
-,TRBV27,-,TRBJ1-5,CASSSIGTPGGNQPQHF,TGTGCCAGCAGTTCTATCGGGACTCCGGGGGGTAATCAGCCCCAGCATTTT
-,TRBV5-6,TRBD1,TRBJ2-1,CASSYRDRGVNEQFF,TGTGCCAGCAGCTACCGGGACAGGGGTGTCAATGAGCAGTTCTTC